This section outlines one TCR beta chain sequence together with its context. This sample stems from a study of molecular identifiers for immune sequencing clone quantification. Trimming cost V 4 bases and J 2 bases, with 16 bases left between them. The CDR3 is made up of 16 amino acids. Germline CDR1 is SGHDT and CDR2 is YYEEEE. Previously reported methods and listed TCR primers produced the bulk TCR libraries. TCRdb called the PCR reads again in MiXCR, with one record for every CDR3 protein. In the table there are hundreds of thousands of distinct CDR3 sequences, about 20% of which are singletons. The receptor was derived from a human donor in good health. Some libraries in this study had Jurkat cell RNA spiked in. Input material: naive CD8+ T cells from blood, with Jurkat cell RNA spiked in. Noted subset: FACS-sorted CD8+CD4-CCR7+CD45RA+ naive T cells. This chain uses TRBV5-6 with TRBJ1-3; TRBD1 might be the D (6 bases). CDR3 coding DNA: TGTGCCAGCAGCGGGGGGGGCCAGACTCCTGGAAACACCATATATTTT. Its protein is CASSGGGQTPGNTIYF.